This T cell receptor (beta chain) stems from a study of blood T cell repertoires in COVID-19. With V trimmed by 4 bases and J by 5 bases, 11 bases remained unmatched. Germline assignment: CDR1 SGHRS and CDR2 YFSETQ. This CDR3 is 15 amino acids long. Libraries were prepared by immunoSEQ multiplex PCR; TCRdb keeps only in-frame clonotypes and omits some of them. The repertoire has around 250,000 clones, about 83% of them found once; the top ten carry roughly 1.4%. This chain uses TRBV5-1 with TRBJ2-5; TRBD2 aligns across 7 bases. The TCR sequence derives from a woman aged 40 to 49 who had recovered from COVID-19. Specimen: peripheral blood. The DNA for the CDR3 is TGCGCCAGCAGCATAGCCCGGACTAGTACGGAGACCCAGTACTTC. Translated, it gives CASSIARTSTETQYF.